Following are 21 T cell receptor beta chains from one sample sequenced in a study of graft-versus-host responses after intestinal transplantation. The method was immunoSEQ multiplex PCR; TCRdb's version includes in-frame clones alone and lacks a portion of them. The data hold 9,900 or so clones, with 85% to 95% observed a single time. The sample consisted of PBMCs, taken approximately 40 days after intestinal transplantation. The source is a human patient who received an intestinal transplant, so some T cells may come from the graft donor.

This rearrangement joins TRBV6-5 to TRBJ1-5, with D hard to call. Trimming shortened V by 6 bases and J by 4 bases, and 13 bases separated the two germline ends. CDR1 and CDR2 from the germline V gene are MNHEY and SVGAGI. This CDR3 has 14 amino acids. The CDR3 reads CASRAIGLNQPQHF. Here the CDR3 DNA reads TGTGCCAGCAGAGCGATAGGGCTAAATCAGCCCCAGCATTTT.

This clone came up once. The rearrangement uses TRBV29-1 and TRBJ2-3; D is undetermined. Germline values: CDR1 SQVTM, CDR2 ANQGSEA. Trimming shortened V by 7 bases and J by 2 bases, and 13 bases separated the two germline ends. The CDR3 contains 13 residues. The CDR3 nucleotides read TGCAGCGCCTTGTGGCTTGACACAGATACGCAGTATTTT. Amino acids: CSALWLDTDTQYF.

The gene calls are TRBV5-1 and TRBJ2-1; weak D call: TRBD1 (6 bases). V was pared by 4 bases and J by 3 bases, with 23 bases between. The CDR3 runs 18 residues. Germline V CDR1 and CDR2: SGHRS, YFSETQ. The CDR3 bases are TGCGCCAGCAGCCCGGCCAGATTTCCAGGGGATATCTACAATGAGCAGTTCTTC. This translates into CASSPARFPGDIYNEQFF.

Points on this clone: One junction end does not reproduce the germline sequence, and a read error may be involved. The gene calls are TRBV12-5 and TRBJ2-7; D may be TRBD2 (5 bases). Germline lookup yields CDR1 LGHNT and CDR2 FRNRAP. The CDR3 is 13 residues long. CDR3 sequence reads: CATLPGFGGEQHF. CDR3 DNA sequence: TGTGCTACCCTCCCTGGGTTTGGAGGCGAGCAGCACTTC.

The chain couples TRBV5-1 to TRBJ2-6; D ambiguous. Germline values: CDR1 SGHRS, CDR2 YFSETQ. V lost 5 bases, J lost 0 bases, and 9 bases lay in between. The length of the CDR3 is 15 residues. The CDR3 DNA sequence: TGCGCCAGCAGAAGTCTGGGCTCTGGGGCCAACGTCCTGACTTTC. This codes for CASRSLGSGANVLTF.

The gene calls are TRBV5-8 and TRBJ2-1; D may be TRBD2 (6 bases). Trimming shortened V by 5 bases and J by 8 bases, and 14 bases separated the two germline ends. The CDR3 covers 13 residues. Germline loops: CDR1 SGHTS, CDR2 YDEGEE. As DNA, the CDR3 is TGTGCCAGCAGGGCCCTAGCGAGGGATGAGCAGTTCTTC. Protein: CASRALARDEQFF.

The rearrangement uses TRBV6-5 and TRBJ1-1; possible D gene TRBD1, 5 bases. Per germline, CDR1 MNHEY and CDR2 SVGAGI. This CDR3 region has 15 residues. Trimming pared 4 bases from V and 1 base from J, leaving 13 bases between. The CDR3 is CASSFTEQGNTEAFF. In DNA form, the CDR3 reads TGTGCCAGCAGTTTTACAGAGCAGGGGAACACTGAAGCTTTCTTT.

This rearrangement joins TRBV11-2 to TRBJ2-5; 8 nucleotides line up with TRBD2. The CDR3 is 14 residues long. V shed 2 bases and J 5 bases; nucleotides not matched to a gene: 4. The germline V gene has CDR1 SGHAT and CDR2 FQNNGV. The CDR3, as DNA: TGTGCCAGCAGCTTATCGGGGGGGTTCGAGACCCAGTACTTC. This sequence encodes CASSLSGGFETQYF.

To note about this clone: At one end the junction does not follow the germline gene, possibly because of a read error. The J gene is TRBJ2-3, the V gene TRBV4-2; 9 bases line up with TRBD2. CDR3 size: 15 residues. The germline CDR1 and CDR2 sequences are LGHNA and YNFKEQ. The CDR3 DNA is TGTGCCAGCACCCAAAGCGGGGGGAACACAGATACGCAGTATTTT. It is translated as CASTQSGGNTDTQYF.

The gene calls are TRBV4-1 and TRBJ1-2; D is undetermined. This CDR3 is 19 amino acids long. V lost 2 bases and J lost 0, with 22 bases in between. Germline V gives CDR1 MGHRA, CDR2 YSYEKL. The CDR3 region is CASSQTGVSASAPNYGYTF. DNA of the CDR3: TGCGCCAGCAGCCAAACCGGGGTCTCCGCCTCCGCCCCTAACTATGGCTACACCTTC.

V gene TRBV19 combines with J gene TRBJ1-1; TRBD1 matches at 12 bases. CDR1 LNHDA and CDR2 SQIVND come from the germline V gene (reference sequence). V gave up 3 bases and J gave up 3 bases; unmatched junction bases: 2. This CDR3 contains 15 residues. CDR3 bases: TGTGCCAGTAGTATCCGGGACAGGGGGCACACTGAAGCTTTCTTT. This gives the protein CASSIRDRGHTEAFF.

The rearrangement uses TRBV9 and TRBJ1-4; D remains unclear. Trimming pared 0 bases from V and 0 bases from J, leaving 15 bases between. The CDR3 consists of 18 residues. The germline CDR1 and CDR2 sequences are SGDLS and YYNGEE. The DNA for the CDR3 is TGTGCCAGCAGCGTAGCCCCTTGGGCGCCTGCAACTAATGAAAAACTGTTTTTT. Translation gives CASSVAPWAPATNEKLFF. The complete variable domain, with remaining parts taken from reference TRBV9 and TRBJ1-4, reads DSGVTQTPKHLITATGQRVTLRCSPRSGDLSVYWYQQSLDQGLQFLIQYYNGEERAKGNILERFSAQQFPDLHSELNLSSLELGDSALYFCASSVAPWAPATNEKLFFGSGTQLSVL.

The gene calls are TRBV29-1 and TRBJ1-4; D ambiguous. Trimming shortened V by 6 bases and J by 6 bases, and 20 bases separated the two germline ends. Germline lookup yields CDR1 SQVTM and CDR2 ANQGSEA. The CDR3 is 15 amino acids. The CDR3 DNA follows: TGCAGCGTCCGGATACCGGCCGAGGGTGATGAAAAACTGTTTTTT. Amino acids: CSVRIPAEGDEKLFF.

This chain connects TRBV27 to TRBJ2-7, with D perhaps assigned TRBD1 or TRBD2 (5 bases each). Trimming pared 6 bases from V and 0 bases from J, leaving 15 bases between. CDR3 length: 15 amino acids. Per germline, CDR1 MNHEY and CDR2 SMNVEV (reference sequence). CDR3 bases: TGTGCCAGCAGCTCCTACCGGGACGTCTCCTACGAGCAGTACTTC. Translating gives CASSSYRDVSYEQYF.

The V gene is TRBV5-1, the J gene TRBJ2-5; D is possibly TRBD2 (7 bases). V gave up 5 bases and J gave up 5 bases, with 19 bases separating them. Looked up from germline, CDR1 is SGHRS and CDR2 is YFSETQ. CDR3 length: 15 amino acids. The CDR3 DNA is TGCGCCAGCAGAATCTCAATGGGAGGGGGGGAGACCCAGTACTTC. It codes for CASRISMGGGETQYF.

J is TRBJ1-4 and V is TRBV5-6; D ambiguous. The ends were cut back, 2 bases at V and 7 bases at J, with 24 bases in the middle. Germline V lookup: CDR1 SGHDT, CDR2 YYEEEE. The CDR3 extends over 18 amino acids. CDR3 region: CASSFGFGTVGRGEKLFF. The CDR3 coding sequence is TGTGCCAGCAGCTTTGGTTTTGGAACCGTTGGACGCGGTGAAAAACTGTTTTTT.

The rearrangement links TRBV6-1 to TRBJ1-1, with a tentative D call TRBD1 (5 bases). The V end lost 3 bases, the J end lost 5 bases, and 13 bases lay between the germline ends. The V gene's germline CDR1 is MNHNS and CDR2 SASEGT. This CDR3 comprises 14 residues. CDR3 sequence reads: CASSDRVGGTEAFF. The CDR3 DNA sequence: TGTGCCAGCAGTGACAGGGTGGGAGGGACTGAAGCTTTCTTT.

The chain employs TRBV18 and TRBJ2-7; either TRBD1 or TRBD2 may fit D (5 bases each). V was trimmed by 2 bases and J by 2 bases, leaving 7 bases between them. There are 13 residues in the CDR3. Looked up from germline, CDR1 is KGHSH and CDR2 is LQKENI. This CDR3 reads CASSPGGTYEQYF. The CDR3 DNA sequence: TGTGCCAGCTCACCAGGGGGAACCTACGAGCAGTACTTC.

This chain links TRBV9 with TRBJ2-2; D call uncertain. V lost 0 bases, J lost 5 bases, and 8 bases lay in between. The germline V gene encodes CDR1 SGDLS and CDR2 YYNGEE. The CDR3 has 14 amino acids. In DNA, the CDR3 is TGTGCCAGCAGCGTAGGGGGTTTGACCGGGGAGCTGTTTTTT. It specifies CASSVGGLTGELFF.

The chain recombines TRBV9 with TRBJ1-3; D gene unclear. Germline CDR1 SGDLS, CDR2 YYNGEE. The V gene lost 0 bases and the J gene lost 0 bases, with 7 bases spanning the gap. The CDR3 is made up of 15 amino acids. The CDR3 reads CASSVGWDSGNTIYF. The CDR3 DNA reads TGTGCCAGCAGCGTAGGGTGGGACTCTGGAAACACCATATATTTT.

The V call is TRBV25-1, the J call TRBJ1-4; tentative D call: TRBD1 (5 bases). The CDR3 runs to 15 residues. Trimming removed 2 bases at V and 0 bases at J, with 7 bases between. The V gene's germline CDR1 is MGHDK and CDR2 SYGVNS. The DNA for the CDR3 is TGTGCCAGCAGTGAAACAGGAGCAACTAATGAAAAACTGTTTTTT. This translates into CASSETGATNEKLFF.